This T cell receptor beta chain was profiled in a study of blood T cell repertoires in COVID-19. Study-wide background: Spain, Italy and the United States supplied samples that represented acute and convalescent COVID-19. Nucleic acid was either cDNA or gDNA, and it came from T cells, B-cell-depleted T cells, or PBMCs.

In the authors' workflow: The assay estimated nucleated cells by amplifying reference gene primers. Here immunoSEQ multiplex PCR was the method, and the copy in TCRdb shows in-frame clones only, minus some. The V and J calls and clone size are taken from that table; D and trimming were inferred from the DNA. The table shows approximately 200,000 clones, with 70% to 85% occurring only once. Germline assignment: CDR1 SNHLY and CDR2 FYNNEI. The ends were cut back, 6 bases at V and 11 bases at J, with 20 bases in the middle. The CDR3 contains 15 residues. This sequence was found in a woman older than 75 with COVID-19, enrolled during active disease. The gene calls are TRBV2 and TRBJ1-6; D uncertain. The sample comprised peripheral blood. The CDR3 loop is CASSPERSSATPLHF. DNA of the CDR3: TGTGCCAGCAGCCCTGAGCGGAGCTCCGCGACACCCCTCCACTTT.